The 24 T cell receptor beta chains presented below share a single source sample, sequenced in a study of T cell repertoires in cytomegalovirus infection. TCRdb fed the reads into MiXCR, producing one record per CDR3 protein. The table lists about 740,000 distinct CDR3 sequences, 35% of them singletons. Material for sequencing was PBMCs. The receptors were sampled from a human donor in good health (CMV status not recorded). Some clones in this sample may be carry-over from other donors' samples.

The chain links TRBV7-8 to TRBJ2-5; TRBD2 is a possible D gene (6 bases). The germline CDR1 and CDR2 sequences are SGHVS and FQNEAQ. The CDR3 runs 17 residues. Trimming shortened V by 1 base and J by 0 bases, and 15 bases separated the two germline ends. In nucleotides, the CDR3 is TGTGCCAGCAGCTTAGGGCGGCGGGGCGGGTACCAAGAGACCCAGTACTTC. Its translation: CASSLGRRGGYQETQYF.

The chain is built from TRBV7-8 and TRBJ1-1; no clear D. Germline V gives CDR1 SGHVS, CDR2 FQNEAQ. There are 13 residues in the CDR3. With 7 bases removed from V and 3 bases from J, the gap between germline ends came to 12 bases. The CDR3, as DNA: TGTGCCAGCATAGGAGGGTATGACACTGAAGCTTTCTTT. It is translated as CASIGGYDTEAFF.

This clonotype turned up a few times. This rearrangement joins TRBV19 to TRBJ2-1; 8 positions match TRBD2. This CDR3 is built from 13 residues. Germline CDR1 LNHDA, CDR2 SQIVND (reference sequence). The trim removed 1 base at V and 15 bases at J, leaving 8 bases unmatched. CDR3 in amino acids: CASSIGSGLAPFF. CDR3 DNA: TGTGCCAGTAGTATAGGAAGCGGACTAGCCCCGTTCTTC.

The chain recombines TRBV9 with TRBJ2-5, with D perhaps TRBD1 (8 bases). The germline gives CDR1 SGDLS, CDR2 YYNGEE. The V end was cut by 4 bases, the J end by 3 bases, with 16 bases between. This CDR3 spans 15 amino acids. CDR3 bases: TGTGCCAGCAGCCCACGGACAGGGAGGGAAGAGACCCAGTACTTC. This encodes CASSPRTGREETQYF.

This chain uses TRBV6-1 with TRBJ1-1; a possible D gene is TRBD1 (5 bases). Looked up from germline, CDR1 is MNHNS and CDR2 is SASEGT. The V end was cut by 6 bases, the J end by 2 bases, with 19 bases between. CDR3 length equals 16 residues. In DNA form, the CDR3 reads TGTGCCAGCAGCAAGCGGGGGGTCCGTGCTAACACTGAAGCTTTCTTT. As protein: CASSKRGVRANTEAFF.

The rearrangement links TRBV9 to TRBJ1-5, with D tentatively TRBD1 (6 bases). V lost 0 bases to trimming and J lost 6 bases, with 13 bases between them. CDR1 is SGDLS, CDR2 YYNGEE, per germline. The CDR3 has 15 amino acids. The CDR3 sequence: CASSVGGGVGQPQHF. The CDR3 nucleotides read TGTGCCAGCAGCGTAGGAGGGGGGGTGGGTCAGCCCCAGCATTTT.

This clonotype showed up just a few times. J is TRBJ1-6 and V is TRBV6-1; D is perhaps TRBD1 (6 bases). Germline CDR1 and CDR2: MNHNS and SASEGT. The CDR3 runs to 16 residues. V shed 3 bases and J shed 3 bases, with 12 bases lying between them. For the CDR3, the DNA is TGTGCCAGCAGTGATGAACAGGGAAACTATAATTCACCCCTCCACTTT. Translation: CASSDEQGNYNSPLHF.

The V and J genes are TRBV28 and TRBJ1-2, with unresolved D. Germline CDR1 and CDR2: MDHEN and SYDVKM. This CDR3 spans 13 amino acids. Deletions cut 5 bases from V and 8 bases from J, with 15 bases between. CDR3 in amino acids: CASSITDGGGYTF. In nucleotides, the CDR3 is TGTGCCAGCAGTATTACGGATGGAGGAGGCTACACCTTC.

This clonotype has only a few counts. The chain has TRBV7-9 and TRBJ1-2, with a tentative D call TRBD1 (6 bases). Trimming took 0 bases from V and 8 from J, leaving 13 bases between them. Germline CDR1 and CDR2: SEHNR and FQNEAQ (reference sequence). CDR3 size: 14 residues. The CDR3 coding sequence is TGTGCCAGCAGCTTAGCCAGGGTCGGGGGCGGCTACACCTTC. It is translated as CASSLARVGGGYTF.

This clonotype was counted only a few times. The rearrangement uses TRBV4-1 and TRBJ2-4; the D is unclear. Trimming took 0 bases from V and 2 from J, leaving 8 bases between them. From germline, CDR1 is MGHRA and CDR2 YSYEKL. The CDR3 loop spans 15 amino acids. The CDR3 here is CASSQEGRPKNIQYF. DNA for the CDR3: TGCGCCAGCAGCCAAGAGGGTCGCCCCAAAAACATTCAGTACTTC.

This clonotype has more than one count but fewer than ten. V and J are TRBV7-2 and TRBJ2-3; D possibly corresponds to TRBD2 (7 bases). CDR3 length: 14 residues. V dropped 9 bases and J dropped 2 bases, with 15 bases sitting between them. The germline V gene encodes CDR1 SGHTA and CDR2 FQGNSA. CDR3 DNA: TGTGCCAGTCGTCGGGGGGCCCTCACAGATACGCAGTATTTT. Protein: CASRRGALTDTQYF.

V and J are TRBV19 and TRBJ2-5, with no clear D. Germline CDR1 LNHDA, CDR2 SQIVND (reference sequence). CDR3 size: 13 residues. V gave up 3 bases and J gave up 4 bases, with 9 bases separating them. In nucleotides, the CDR3 is TGTGCCAGTAGTATTCGTCCCTTAGAGACCCAGTACTTC. Translating gives CASSIRPLETQYF.

This rearrangement joins TRBV2 to TRBJ2-1, with D uncertain. There are 12 residues in the CDR3. Trimming pared 0 bases from V and 6 bases from J, leaving 3 bases between. Germline lookup yields CDR1 SNHLY and CDR2 FYNNEI. This CDR3 reads CASSEAVNEQFF. For the CDR3, the DNA is TGTGCCAGCAGTGAAGCGGTCAATGAGCAGTTCTTC.

The chain carries TRBV29-1 and TRBJ2-3; 9 bases agree with TRBD2. Trimming at V came to 0 bases and at J to 4 bases, leaving 8 bases not matched to a gene. CDR3 size: 16 residues. Germline CDR1 SQVTM, CDR2 ANQGSEA. As DNA, the CDR3 is TGCAGCGTTGAAGAGGGCGGGAGGGCCGGTGCAGATACGCAGTATTTT. It translates to CSVEEGGRAGADTQYF.

J is TRBJ1-1 and V is TRBV28; D is possibly TRBD1 (5 bases). CDR1 and CDR2 from the germline V gene are MDHEN and SYDVKM. V was cut by 3 bases and J by 3 bases, with 14 bases left in between. The CDR3 is 15 amino acids. The chain's CDR3 is CASSFPAGGYTEAFF. As DNA, the CDR3 is TGTGCCAGCAGTTTCCCCGCTGGGGGGTACACTGAAGCTTTCTTT.

The V and J genes are TRBV20-1 and TRBJ2-7; tentative D call: TRBD1 (6 bases). The length of the CDR3 is 17 residues. The V end lost 0 bases, the J end lost 0 bases, and 18 bases lay between the germline ends. The germline V gene has CDR1 DFQATT and CDR2 SNEGSKA (reference sequence). CDR3 bases: TGCAGTGCTAGAGAGGAGCTACGGACAGCGAGCTCCTACGAGCAGTACTTC. Protein: CSAREELRTASSYEQYF.

This clonotype was detected a few times. The V gene is TRBV27, the J gene TRBJ2-2; D remains ambiguous. The CDR3 extends over 13 amino acids. The V end lost 4 bases, the J end lost 5 bases, and 8 bases lay between the germline ends. In germline, CDR1 is MNHEY, CDR2 SMNVEV (reference sequence). The CDR3 loop is CASSWQVTGELFF. CDR3 sequence (DNA): TGTGCCAGCAGTTGGCAGGTTACCGGGGAGCTGTTTTTT.

This clonotype was counted a few times. The V and J genes are TRBV28 and TRBJ2-3; tentative D call: TRBD1 (6 bases). The V end was cut by 2 bases, the J end by 3 bases, with 12 bases between. CDR3 length: 15 amino acids. Germline CDR1 is MDHEN and CDR2 is SYDVKM. The CDR3 sequence is CASSLNRQGTDTQYF. The CDR3 DNA reads as TGTGCCAGCAGTTTAAATCGGCAGGGGACAGATACGCAGTATTTT.

The rearrangement uses TRBV6-2 or TRBV6-3 and TRBJ2-1, with a weak D call TRBD2 (5 bases). Trimming took off 2 bases at V and 4 bases at J, with 12 bases between the two ends. Germline V gene data show CDR1 as MNHEY and CDR2 as SVGEGT. The CDR3 loop spans 15 amino acids. CDR3 DNA: TGTGCCAGCAGTTACGAGGGCGAAGGGTACAATGAGCAGTTCTTC. Translating it yields CASSYEGEGYNEQFF.

The chain employs TRBV5-1 and TRBJ1-5; a weak D match, TRBD1 (5 bases). CDR1 and CDR2 from the germline V gene are SGHRS and YFSETQ. The CDR3 length is 14 residues. The germline V and J ends were trimmed by 5 bases and 5 bases, with 14 bases remaining between them. The DNA of the CDR3 is TGCGCCAGCAGATCTGGAGTAGGGGATCAGCCCCAGCATTTT. Protein: CASRSGVGDQPQHF.

This clonotype was detected once. The CDR3 region has the DNA TGTGCCATCAGTGGGGACATCTTTCAGCCCCAGCATTTT. It is translated as CAISGDIFQPQHF. This chain connects TRBV10-3 to TRBJ1-5; D might be TRBD1 (6 bases). The CDR3 length is 13 residues. Looked up from germline, CDR1 is ENHRY and CDR2 is SYGVKD. The V end was cut by 4 bases, the J end by 6 bases, with 10 bases between.

This clonotype was observed a few times. The rearrangement links TRBV6-2 or TRBV6-3 to TRBJ2-7; no reliable D call. The germline V and J ends were trimmed by 7 bases and 2 bases, with 12 bases remaining between them. Germline CDR1 MNHEY, CDR2 SVGEGT. The CDR3 loop spans 13 amino acids. The CDR3 sequence: CASTDGHPYEQYF. DNA for the CDR3: TGTGCCAGCACCGACGGGCATCCCTACGAGCAGTACTTC.

The rearrangement joins TRBV7-9 to TRBJ2-7; TRBD2 agrees at 8 bases. V lost 5 bases and J lost 6; bases outside the gene matches: 3. This CDR3 has 12 amino acids. Germline assignment: CDR1 SEHNR and CDR2 FQNEAQ (reference sequence). CDR3 coding DNA: TGTGCCAGCAGCACAAGCGGGGGCGAGCAGTACTTC. Its protein product is CASSTSGGEQYF.

The chain carries TRBV27 and TRBJ2-5, with unresolved D. CDR1 and CDR2 from the germline V gene are MNHEY and SMNVEV (reference sequence). CDR3 length: 13 amino acids. The V end was cut by 5 bases, the J end by 4 bases, with 11 bases between. Here the CDR3 reads CASSPWFGETQYF. The CDR3 DNA follows: TGTGCCAGCAGTCCCTGGTTTGGAGAGACCCAGTACTTC.